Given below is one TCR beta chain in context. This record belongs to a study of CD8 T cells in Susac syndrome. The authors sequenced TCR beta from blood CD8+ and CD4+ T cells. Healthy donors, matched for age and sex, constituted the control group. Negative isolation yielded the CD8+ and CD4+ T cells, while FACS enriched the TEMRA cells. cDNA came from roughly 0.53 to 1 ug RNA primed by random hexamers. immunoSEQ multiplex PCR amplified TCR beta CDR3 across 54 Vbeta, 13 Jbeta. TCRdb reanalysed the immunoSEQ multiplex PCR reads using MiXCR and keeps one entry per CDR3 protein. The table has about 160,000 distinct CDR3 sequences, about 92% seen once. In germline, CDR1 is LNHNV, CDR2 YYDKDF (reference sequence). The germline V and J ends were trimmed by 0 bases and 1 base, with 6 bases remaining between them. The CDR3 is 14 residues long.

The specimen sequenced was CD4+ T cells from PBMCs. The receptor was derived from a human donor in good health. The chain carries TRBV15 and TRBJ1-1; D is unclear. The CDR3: CATSRDHRNTEAFF. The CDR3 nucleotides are TGTGCCACCAGCAGAGATCACAGGAACACTGAAGCTTTCTTT.